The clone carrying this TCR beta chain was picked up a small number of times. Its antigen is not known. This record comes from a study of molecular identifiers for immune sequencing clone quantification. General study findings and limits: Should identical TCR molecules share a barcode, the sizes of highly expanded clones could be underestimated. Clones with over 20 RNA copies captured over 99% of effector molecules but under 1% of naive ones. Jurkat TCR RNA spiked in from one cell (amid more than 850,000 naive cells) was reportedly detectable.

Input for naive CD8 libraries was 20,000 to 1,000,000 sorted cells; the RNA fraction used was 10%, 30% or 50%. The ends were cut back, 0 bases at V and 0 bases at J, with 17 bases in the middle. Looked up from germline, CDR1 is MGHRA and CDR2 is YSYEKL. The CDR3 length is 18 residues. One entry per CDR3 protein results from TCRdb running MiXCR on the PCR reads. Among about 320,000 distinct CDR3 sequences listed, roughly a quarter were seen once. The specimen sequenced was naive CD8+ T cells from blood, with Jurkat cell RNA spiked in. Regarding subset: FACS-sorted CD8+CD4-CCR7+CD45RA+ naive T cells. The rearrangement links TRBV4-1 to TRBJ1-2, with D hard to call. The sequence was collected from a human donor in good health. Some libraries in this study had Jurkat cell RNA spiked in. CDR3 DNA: TGCGCCAGCAGCCAAGATTGGGGAAATCAGTTAGCTAACTATGGCTACACCTTC. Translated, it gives CASSQDWGNQLANYGYTF.